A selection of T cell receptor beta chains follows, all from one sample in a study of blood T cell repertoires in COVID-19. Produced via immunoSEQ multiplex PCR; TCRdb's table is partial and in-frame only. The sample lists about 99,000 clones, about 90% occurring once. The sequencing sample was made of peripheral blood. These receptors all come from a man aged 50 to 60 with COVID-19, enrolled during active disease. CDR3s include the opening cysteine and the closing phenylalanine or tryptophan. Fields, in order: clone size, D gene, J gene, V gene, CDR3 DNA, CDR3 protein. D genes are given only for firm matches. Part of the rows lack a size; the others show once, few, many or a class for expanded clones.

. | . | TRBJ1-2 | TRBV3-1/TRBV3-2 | TGTGCCAGCAGCCTCCCTCGCTATGGCTACACCTTC | CASSLPRYGYTF
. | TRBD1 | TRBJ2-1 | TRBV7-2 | TGTGCCAGCAGCTTAGCGACAGGGAGCTCCTACAATGAGCAGTTCTTC | CASSLATGSSYNEQFF
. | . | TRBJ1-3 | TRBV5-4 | TGTGCCAGCAGCTTGGCGGGTAACGAAGCTGGAAACACCATATATTTT | CASSLAGNEAGNTIYF
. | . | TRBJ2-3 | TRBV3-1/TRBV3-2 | TGTGCCAGCAGCCAAGGTTTATGGGTCGGGGGGCGAGATACGCAGTATTTT | CASSQGLWVGGRDTQYF
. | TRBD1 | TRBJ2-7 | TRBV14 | TGTGCCAGCAGCCCCTATCCAGGGACAGGATACGAGCAGTACTTC | CASSPYPGTGYEQYF
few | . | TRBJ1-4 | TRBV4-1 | TGCGCCAGCAGCCAAGACTCGGGGCGGGGTGAAAAACTGTTTTTT | CASSQDSGRGEKLFF
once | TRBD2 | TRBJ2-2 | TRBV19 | TGTGCCAGTAGTCCACCAAAGGTGGGACTAGCGGGCCAAACCGGGGAGCTGTTTTTT | CASSPPKVGLAGQTGELFF
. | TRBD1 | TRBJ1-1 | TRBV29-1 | TGCAGCGTTGGGAGTAGACAGGGAGGCATGAACACTGAAGCTTTCTTT | CSVGSRQGGMNTEAFF
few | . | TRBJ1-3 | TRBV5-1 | TGCGCCAGCAGCTTGGTCCCTGGGCAGTACTCTGGAAACACCATATATTTT | CASSLVPGQYSGNTIYF
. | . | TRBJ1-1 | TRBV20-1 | TGCAGTGCTACGGGGTACACTGAAGCTTTCTTT | CSATGYTEAFF
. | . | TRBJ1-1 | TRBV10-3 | TGTGCCATCAGTGAGGAGCGGCACCAGAACACTGAAGCTTTCTTT | CAISEERHQNTEAFF
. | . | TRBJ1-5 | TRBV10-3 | TGTGCCATCAGTGTGGAGTATAGCAATCAGCCCCAGCATTTT | CAISVEYSNQPQHF
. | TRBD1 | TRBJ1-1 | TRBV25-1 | TGTGCCAGCAGGGACGTCACGGCAGGGGGGACTGAAGCTTTCTTT | CASRDVTAGGTEAFF
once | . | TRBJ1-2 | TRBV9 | TGTGCCAGCAGCGTCGGCAGGGATGCCATAGGCTACACCTTC | CASSVGRDAIGYTF
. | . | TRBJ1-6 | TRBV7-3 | TGTGCCAGCAGCTCAGGACAGTCTAATTCACCCCTCCACTTT | CASSSGQSNSPLHF
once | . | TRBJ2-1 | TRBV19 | TGTGCCAGTAGTCTTTTGTTGGGGGGGCCTCACAATGAGCAGTTCTTC | CASSLLLGGPHNEQFF
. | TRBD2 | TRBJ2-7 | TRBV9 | TGTGCCAGCAGCCGAAGGACTAGCGGGGGGATATACGAGCAGTACTTC | CASSRRTSGGIYEQYF
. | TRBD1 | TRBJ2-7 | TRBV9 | TGTGCCAGCACCCCAGGGACAGGGGCCTACGAGCAGTACTTC | CASTPGTGAYEQYF
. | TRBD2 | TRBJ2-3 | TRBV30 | TGTGCCTGGAGTGTCGGACTAGCGGGGACCACAGATACGCAGTATTTT | CAWSVGLAGTTDTQYF
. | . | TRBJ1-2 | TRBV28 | TGTGCCAGCAGAGGGAGTCTTTTGGGCTACACCTTC | CASRGSLLGYTF
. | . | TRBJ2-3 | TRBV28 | TGTGCCAGCAGCCGCGGCCTTACCCGGCAAGATACGCAGTATTTT | CASSRGLTRQDTQYF
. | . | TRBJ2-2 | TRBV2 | TGTGCCAGCAGGGTTGAGGGCGGCGGGGAGCTGTTTTTT | CASRVEGGGELFF
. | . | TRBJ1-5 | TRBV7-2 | TGTGCCAGCAGCTTTGCTTGGGCATCCAATCAGCCCCAGCATTTT | CASSFAWASNQPQHF
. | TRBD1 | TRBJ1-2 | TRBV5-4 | TGTGCCAGCAGTTCCCCAGGACAGGGCGACTATGGCTACACCTTC | CASSSPGQGDYGYTF
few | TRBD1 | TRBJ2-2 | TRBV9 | TGTGCCAGCTCCATCGGACAGGGGGCGTTCGGGGAGCTGTTTTTT | CASSIGQGAFGELFF
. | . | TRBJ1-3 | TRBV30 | TGTGCCTGGAGTTTGTCTTCGGGTGGAAGGGGAAGAAACACCATATATTTT | CAWSLSSGGRGRNTIYF
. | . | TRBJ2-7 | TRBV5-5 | TGTGCCAGCAGCTTGCTCGTTTCCTACGAGCAGTACTTC | CASSLLVSYEQYF
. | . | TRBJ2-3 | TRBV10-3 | TGTGCCATCAGTGAAACAACAGATACGCAGTATTTT | CAISETTDTQYF
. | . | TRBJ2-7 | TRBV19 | TGTGCCAGTAGTAGGCAGGATACCTACGAGCAGTACTTC | CASSRQDTYEQYF
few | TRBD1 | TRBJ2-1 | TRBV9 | TGTGCCAGCAGCGCCTCCGGGACAGCGCACAATGAGCAGTTCTTC | CASSASGTAHNEQFF
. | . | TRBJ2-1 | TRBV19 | TGTGCCATTTCAGACAGCTCCTACAATGAGCAGTTCTTC | CAISDSSYNEQFF
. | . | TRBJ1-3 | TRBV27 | TGTGCCAGCAGTTCATCCCCCGCTGGAAACACCATATATTTT | CASSSSPAGNTIYF
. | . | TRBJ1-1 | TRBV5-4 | TGTGCCAGCAGCTTGGCAGTGAACACTGAAGCTTTCTTT | CASSLAVNTEAFF
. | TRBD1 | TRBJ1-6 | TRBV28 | TGTGCCAGCAGGACCTTGGGGGGACAGGGGGCCGGCAATTCACCCCTCCACTTT | CASRTLGGQGAGNSPLHF
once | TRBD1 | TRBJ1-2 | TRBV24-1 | TGTGCCACCAGTGACCCGGGACAGGGGGCCGGCTATGGCTACACCTTC | CATSDPGQGAGYGYTF
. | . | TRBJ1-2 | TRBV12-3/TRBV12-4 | TGTGCCAGCAGTTTAAGGACACATGGCTACACCTTC | CASSLRTHGYTF
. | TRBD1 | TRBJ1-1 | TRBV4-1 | TGCGCCAGCAGCCAAACAGGGGTAAGGAACACTGAAGCTTTCTTT | CASSQTGVRNTEAFF
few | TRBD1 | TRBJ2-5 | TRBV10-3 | TGTGCCATCAGAGGGACAGCACAAGAGACCCAGTACTTC | CAIRGTAQETQYF
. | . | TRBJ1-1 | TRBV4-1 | TGCGCCAGCAGCCCAAGGGACAAGAGATTGAACACTGAAGCTTTCTTT | CASSPRDKRLNTEAFF
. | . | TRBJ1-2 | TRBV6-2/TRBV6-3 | TGTGCCAGCAGTTTACTCGGGGCGGGGGATCAGCGGTATGGCTACACCTTC | CASSLLGAGDQRYGYTF
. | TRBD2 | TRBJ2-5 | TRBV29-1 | TGCAGCGTTGAGGCGGGGGGAGAGACCCAGTACTTC | CSVEAGGETQYF
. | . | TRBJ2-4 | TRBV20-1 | TGCAGTGCTAGTTTGGGGCTCAAAAACATTCAGTACTTC | CSASLGLKNIQYF
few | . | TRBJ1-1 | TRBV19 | TGTGCGGCGAGCACCAGGGGGAACACTGAAGCTTTCTTT | CAASTRGNTEAFF
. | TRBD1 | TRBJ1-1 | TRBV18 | TGTGCCAGCTCACCAGCGACAGGGGAGTACACTGAAGCTTTCTTT | CASSPATGEYTEAFF
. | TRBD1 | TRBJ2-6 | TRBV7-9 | TGTGCCAGCAGCCGGGGACAGCCTCTCTCTGGGGCCAACGTCCTGACTTTC | CASSRGQPLSGANVLTF
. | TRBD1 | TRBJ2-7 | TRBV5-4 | TGTGCCAGCAGCACGGACAGGGCCGAGCAGTACTTC | CASSTDRAEQYF
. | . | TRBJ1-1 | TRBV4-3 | TGCGCCAGCAGCCAAGATCGAGTGAACACTGAAGCTTTCTTT | CASSQDRVNTEAFF
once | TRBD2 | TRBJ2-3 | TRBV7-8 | TGTGCCAGCAGCTTAGGGGTGTTGGCGGGGGGGTATTGGGCAGATACGCAGTATTTT | CASSLGVLAGGYWADTQYF
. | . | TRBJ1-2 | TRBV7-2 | TGTGCCAGCAGCTTCCAATCCCGGGACATTGGCTACACCTTC | CASSFQSRDIGYTF
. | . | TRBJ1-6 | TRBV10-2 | TGCGCCAGCAGGGACAGCGCTTATAATTCACCCCTCCACTTT | CASRDSAYNSPLHF
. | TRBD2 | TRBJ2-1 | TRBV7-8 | TGTGCCAGCAGCTTATTAGGTCAGCTAGCGGGGGTGAGCTCCTACAATGAGCAGTTCTTC | CASSLLGQLAGVSSYNEQFF
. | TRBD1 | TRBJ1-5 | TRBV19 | TGTGCCAGTAGTAGGGACAGGGGGCTTAGCAATCAGCCCCAGCATTTT | CASSRDRGLSNQPQHF
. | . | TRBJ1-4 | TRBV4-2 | TGTGCCAGCAGCCAACCCGGGGGGGATAATGAAAAACTGTTTTTT | CASSQPGGDNEKLFF
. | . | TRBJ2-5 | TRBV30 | TGTGCCTGGAGCGACAGAAACGGAATACGCGACCAAGAGACCCAGTACTTC | CAWSDRNGIRDQETQYF
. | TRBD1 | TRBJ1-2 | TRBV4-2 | TGTGCCAGCAGCCGCCCGGGACAGGGGAATAGAGGCTACACCTTC | CASSRPGQGNRGYTF